Listed here is a single T cell receptor beta chain. The antigen is unknown. The sample is drawn from a study of resident and recirculating memory T cells in vitiligo. From germline, CDR1 is MNHNY and CDR2 SVGAGI (reference sequence). The CDR3 extends over 15 amino acids. V lost 6 bases to trimming and J lost 7 bases, with 18 bases between them. Study-wide points: Non-conserved TCRs across sites and patients suggested distinct clones per lesion.

No patient showed confetti depigmentation, a clinical sign of active disease. Data came from immunoSEQ multiplex PCR; TCRdb stores just in-frame clones and leaves some out. The table shows 70,000 to 95,000 clones, with about 91% occurring only once. Sequencing was done on a sample of blood. The rearrangement joins TRBV6-6 to TRBJ1-4; maybe TRBD1 (5 bases). The receptor was derived from a male donor with vitiligo. CDR3 in amino acids: CASSVQGLAGEKLFF. The DNA for the CDR3 is TGTGCCAGCAGCGTGCAGGGCTTGGCTGGTGAAAAACTGTTTTTT.